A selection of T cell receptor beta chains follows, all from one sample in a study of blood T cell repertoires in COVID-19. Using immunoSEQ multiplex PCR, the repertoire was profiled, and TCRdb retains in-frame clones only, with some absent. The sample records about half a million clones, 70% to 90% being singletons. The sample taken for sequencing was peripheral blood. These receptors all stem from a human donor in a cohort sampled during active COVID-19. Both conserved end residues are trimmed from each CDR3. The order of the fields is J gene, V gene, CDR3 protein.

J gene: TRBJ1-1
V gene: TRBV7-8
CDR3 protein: ASSSLLRTGLGGEAF

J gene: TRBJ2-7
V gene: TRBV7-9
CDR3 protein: ASSRSASYEQY

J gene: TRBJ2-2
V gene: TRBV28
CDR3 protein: ASIPGGTNTGELF

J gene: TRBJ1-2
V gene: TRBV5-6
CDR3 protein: ASSSYRGLNYGYT

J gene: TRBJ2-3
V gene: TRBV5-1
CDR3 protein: ASSPRTSGRISTQY

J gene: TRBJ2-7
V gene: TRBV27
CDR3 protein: ASSGGQGVSYEQY

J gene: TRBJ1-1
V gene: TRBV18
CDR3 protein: ASSREGDTEAF

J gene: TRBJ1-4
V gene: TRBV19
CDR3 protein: ASSSSLGVRTEKLF

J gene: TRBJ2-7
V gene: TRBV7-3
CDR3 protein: ASSLTDSLIPHEQY

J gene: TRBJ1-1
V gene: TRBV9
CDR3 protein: ASSAQRGGDTEAF

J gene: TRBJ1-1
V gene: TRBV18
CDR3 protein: ASSLGLRSETEAF

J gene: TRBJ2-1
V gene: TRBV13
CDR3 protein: ASSSWAGAGGNEQF

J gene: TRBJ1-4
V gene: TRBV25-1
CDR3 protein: ASSGAATEKLF

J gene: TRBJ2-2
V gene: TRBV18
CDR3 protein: ASSPDRTPTGELF

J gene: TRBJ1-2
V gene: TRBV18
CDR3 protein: ASSPMTGGVTNYGYT

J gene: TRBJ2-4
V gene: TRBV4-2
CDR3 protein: ASSQVTGEGSKNIQY

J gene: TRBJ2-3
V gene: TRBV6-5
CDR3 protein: ASSFLQGEGTDTQY

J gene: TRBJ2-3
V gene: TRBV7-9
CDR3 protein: ASSFWLAGPTDTQY

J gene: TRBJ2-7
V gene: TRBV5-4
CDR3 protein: ASSPGSSMAGEQY

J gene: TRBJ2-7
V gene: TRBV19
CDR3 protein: ASSPSRTSGSYEQY

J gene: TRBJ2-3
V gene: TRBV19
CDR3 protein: ASRQAPSTDTQY

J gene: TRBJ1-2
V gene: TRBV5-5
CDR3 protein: ASSLQTGGYGYT

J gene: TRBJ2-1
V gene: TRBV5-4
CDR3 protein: ASSRQRIAYNEQF

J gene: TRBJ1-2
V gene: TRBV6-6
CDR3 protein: ASTAGPANYGYT

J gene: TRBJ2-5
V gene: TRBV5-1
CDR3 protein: ASSLSVTETQY

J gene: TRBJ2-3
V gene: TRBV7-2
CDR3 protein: ASSGLAGATDTQY

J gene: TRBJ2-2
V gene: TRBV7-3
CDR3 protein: ASSSIDRRPNTGELF

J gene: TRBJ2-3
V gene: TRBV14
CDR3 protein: ASSKKGTGLAGGGGTDTQY

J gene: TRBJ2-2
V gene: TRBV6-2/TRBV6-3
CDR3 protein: ASSPGTSGYTGELF

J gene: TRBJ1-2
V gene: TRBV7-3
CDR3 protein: ASSFSGRDGYT

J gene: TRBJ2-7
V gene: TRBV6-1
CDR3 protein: ASSEAPSGASYEQY

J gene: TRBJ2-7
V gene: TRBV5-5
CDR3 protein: ASSPSLDRGPYEQY

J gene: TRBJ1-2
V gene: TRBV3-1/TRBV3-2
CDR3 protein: ASSQGQGEIGYT

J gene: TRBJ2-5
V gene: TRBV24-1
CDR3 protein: ATSDAGGETQY

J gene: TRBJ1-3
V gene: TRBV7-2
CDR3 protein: ASSRLLNTGNTIY

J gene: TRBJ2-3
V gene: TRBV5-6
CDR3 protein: ASSLLASSRTDTQY

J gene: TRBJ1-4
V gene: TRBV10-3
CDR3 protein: AADRVKEKLF

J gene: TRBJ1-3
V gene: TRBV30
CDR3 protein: AWSRQGENTIY

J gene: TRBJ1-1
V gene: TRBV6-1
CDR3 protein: ASSEGGQDTEAF

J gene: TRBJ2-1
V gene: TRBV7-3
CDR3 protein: ASSPTSALHNEQF